These T cell receptor beta chains were read from a single sample in a study of CD4 and CD8 cells across lung adenocarcinoma regions. TCRdb re-called the PCR reads with MiXCR, one entry per CDR3 protein. The table lists fewer than 30,000 distinct CDR3 sequences, 53% of them singletons. The sequencing sample was made of CD8+ T cells from the center of a lung tumor. Receptors were obtained from a male donor with lung adenocarcinoma. The CD4 and CD8 labels of this study may be unreliable. CDR3s include the opening cysteine and the closing phenylalanine or tryptophan. A D gene is named only where the DNA matches it firmly. Where a row states a size, it is once, few, many or the class of an expanded clone; other rows omit it.

clone_size: many; d_call: NA; j_call: TRBJ1-6; v_call: TRBV6-1; cdr3_nt: TGTGCCAGCAGCCACGGGGGAATGGATAATTCACCCCTCCACTTT; cdr3_aa: CASSHGGMDNSPLHF
clone_size: NA; d_call: TRBD1; j_call: TRBJ2-4; v_call: TRBV6-1; cdr3_nt: TGTGCCAGCAGTGGCGGACAGGCAGGTATGAGAGCCAAAAACACGCAGTATTTC; cdr3_aa: CASSGGQAGMRAKNTQYF
clone_size: NA; d_call: NA; j_call: TRBJ2-4; v_call: TRBV6-1; cdr3_nt: TGTGCCGGCACGGGGCTGTGGGGCAAAGACACGCAGTACTTT; cdr3_aa: CAGTGLWGKDTQYF
clone_size: NA; d_call: NA; j_call: TRBJ2-3; v_call: TRBV27; cdr3_nt: TGTGCCAGCAGTGTCTCGGTTCGACGAGTGGTAGATATTCAGTACTTT; cdr3_aa: CASSVSVRRVVDIQYF
clone_size: NA; d_call: TRBD2; j_call: TRBJ2-4; v_call: TRBV6-1; cdr3_nt: TGTGCCAGCAGTGTAGCGGGGACATGGGTTGAGAATACTCAGTACTTC; cdr3_aa: CASSVAGTWVENTQYF
clone_size: NA; d_call: NA; j_call: TRBJ2-5; v_call: TRBV11-1; cdr3_nt: TGTGCCAGCAGCTCGACGGTCGCGGACGTTGAGACCCAGTACTTC; cdr3_aa: CASSSTVADVETQYF
clone_size: NA; d_call: NA; j_call: TRBJ2-2; v_call: TRBV6-1; cdr3_nt: NA; cdr3_aa: CASGVGLEARETQYFGNTGELFF
clone_size: many; d_call: TRBD1; j_call: TRBJ1-1; v_call: TRBV6-1; cdr3_nt: TGTGCCAGCAGTGAAATCGTGGGACAGGGGAATGTAGCTTTCTTT; cdr3_aa: CASSEIVGQGNVAFF
clone_size: NA; d_call: NA; j_call: TRBJ1-2; v_call: TRBV27; cdr3_nt: TGTGCCAGCAGTTACCTGACCGGGAACAAGTGGGGCTACACCTTC; cdr3_aa: CASSYLTGNKWGYTF
clone_size: many; d_call: NA; j_call: TRBJ2-5; v_call: TRBV10-3; cdr3_nt: TGTGCCATCAGTGAATCCGGGGGGCGGTGGGAGACCCAGTACTTC; cdr3_aa: CAISESGGRWETQYF
clone_size: many; d_call: NA; j_call: TRBJ2-7; v_call: TRBV6-1; cdr3_nt: TGTGCCAGCAGTGATCTCGGGACCCCCCCCTACGAGCAGTACTTC; cdr3_aa: CASSDLGTPPYEQYF
clone_size: NA; d_call: NA; j_call: TRBJ2-3; v_call: TRBV6-1; cdr3_nt: TGTGCCAGCAGTGAAGCCGGGACCCGGGTTGAGGAGACGCAGTATTTC; cdr3_aa: CASSEAGTRVEETQYF
clone_size: NA; d_call: NA; j_call: TRBJ2-5; v_call: TRBV6-1; cdr3_nt: TGTGCCAGCAGTGGCCGGGACCAAGACACCCAGTACTTC; cdr3_aa: CASSGRDQDTQYF
clone_size: NA; d_call: NA; j_call: TRBJ2-4; v_call: TRBV6-1; cdr3_nt: TGTGCGGGGCTGTGCGCCAAAGATATTCAGTACTTC; cdr3_aa: CAGLCAKDIQYF
clone_size: NA; d_call: NA; j_call: TRBJ2-1; v_call: TRBV6-6; cdr3_nt: TGTGCCAGCAGTTACTACGGGAGAAAGTCCTACAATGAGCAGTTCTTC; cdr3_aa: CASSYYGRKSYNEQFF
clone_size: NA; d_call: TRBD2; j_call: TRBJ2-2; v_call: TRBV6-1; cdr3_nt: TGTGCCAGCAGTGAAACGTGGACTAGCGGGACCGAGGAGCTGTTTTTT; cdr3_aa: CASSETWTSGTEELFF
clone_size: NA; d_call: TRBD1; j_call: TRBJ2-1; v_call: TRBV27; cdr3_nt: TGTGCCAGCAGTGCAATGACAGGGTCAAATGAGCAGTTCTTC; cdr3_aa: CASSAMTGSNEQFF
clone_size: medium-sized; d_call: NA; j_call: TRBJ2-1; v_call: TRBV6-1; cdr3_nt: TGTGCCAGCAGACGGGACCGGAGCTCCTACAATGAGCAGTTCTTC; cdr3_aa: CASRRDRSSYNEQFF
clone_size: many; d_call: NA; j_call: TRBJ1-2; v_call: TRBV28; cdr3_nt: TGTGCCAGCAGGATCGTGGGGACTACTAACTATGGCTACACCTTC; cdr3_aa: CASRIVGTTNYGYTF
clone_size: NA; d_call: NA; j_call: TRBJ2-3; v_call: TRBV10-3; cdr3_nt: TGTGCGGGGAAGGGCGCCACAGATACGCAGTATTTC; cdr3_aa: CAGKGATDTQYF
clone_size: NA; d_call: NA; j_call: TRBJ2-3; v_call: TRBV15; cdr3_nt: TGTGCCAGCAGGGGAACTAGGGGCCGTTACCAAGAGACGCAGTATTTT; cdr3_aa: CASRGTRGRYQETQYF
clone_size: few; d_call: TRBD1; j_call: TRBJ2-6; v_call: TRBV27; cdr3_nt: TGTGCCAGCAGTTGGGGACAGTATCGATCTGGGGCCAACGTCCTGACTTTC; cdr3_aa: CASSWGQYRSGANVLTF
clone_size: medium-sized; d_call: NA; j_call: TRBJ1-1; v_call: TRBV6-1; cdr3_nt: TGTGCCAGCAGTGAGCATTTAGGGGTCTATGAAGCTTTCTTT; cdr3_aa: CASSEHLGVYEAFF
clone_size: NA; d_call: NA; j_call: TRBJ2-3; v_call: TRBV7-9; cdr3_nt: TGTGCCAGCAGCTTAGCGGGGCGCGGGGCCAAAGACATTCAGTATTTT; cdr3_aa: CASSLAGRGAKDIQYF
clone_size: NA; d_call: NA; j_call: TRBJ2-4; v_call: TRBV6-1; cdr3_nt: TGTGCCAGCAGCCCATCCCCCGACGGAACCACAAATATTCAGTATTTC; cdr3_aa: CASSPSPDGTTNIQYF
clone_size: many; d_call: NA; j_call: TRBJ2-3; v_call: TRBV10-3; cdr3_nt: TGTGCCACCTCAGGGAACACACACACAGATACGCAGTATTTT; cdr3_aa: CATSGNTHTDTQYF
clone_size: many; d_call: TRBD2; j_call: TRBJ2-1; v_call: TRBV20-1; cdr3_nt: TGCAGTGCCCGAGTAGCGGGACATCTGGGCCGTTATGAGCAGTTCTTC; cdr3_aa: CSARVAGHLGRYEQFF
clone_size: NA; d_call: TRBD2; j_call: TRBJ2-1; v_call: TRBV7-3; cdr3_nt: TGTGCCAGCAGCTTAACGGGGAGCGGGAGCGAGCAGTTCTTC; cdr3_aa: CASSLTGSGSEQFF
clone_size: NA; d_call: NA; j_call: TRBJ2-1; v_call: TRBV6-1; cdr3_nt: TGTGCCAGCGGGATTAGCGCCTCCTACAATGAGCAGTTCTTC; cdr3_aa: CASGISASYNEQFF
clone_size: many; d_call: NA; j_call: TRBJ1-4; v_call: TRBV6-1; cdr3_nt: TGTGCCAGCAGAGATGAAAAACTGTTTTTT; cdr3_aa: CASRDEKLFF
clone_size: NA; d_call: NA; j_call: TRBJ2-3; v_call: TRBV6-5; cdr3_nt: TGTGCCAGCAGTTACTCGATTAACCTTGAGGCAGATACGCAGTATTTT; cdr3_aa: CASSYSINLEADTQYF
clone_size: NA; d_call: NA; j_call: TRBJ2-5; v_call: TRBV4-1; cdr3_nt: TGCGCCAGCAGCCAAGTCATGGCGTCTGGGGGGCGTGAGCGAGATACCCAGTATTTC; cdr3_aa: CASSQVMASGGRERDTQYF
clone_size: few; d_call: NA; j_call: TRBJ2-1; v_call: TRBV6-1; cdr3_nt: TGTGCCAGCAGTGAGGCGGGACCATCCTACAATGAGCAGTTCTTC; cdr3_aa: CASSEAGPSYNEQFF
clone_size: NA; d_call: NA; j_call: TRBJ2-5; v_call: TRBV10-1; cdr3_nt: TGCGCCAGCAGTACGGCGGGCGGCGAAGGCCGTGACCCAGAGACCCAGTACTTC; cdr3_aa: CASSTAGGEGRDPETQYF